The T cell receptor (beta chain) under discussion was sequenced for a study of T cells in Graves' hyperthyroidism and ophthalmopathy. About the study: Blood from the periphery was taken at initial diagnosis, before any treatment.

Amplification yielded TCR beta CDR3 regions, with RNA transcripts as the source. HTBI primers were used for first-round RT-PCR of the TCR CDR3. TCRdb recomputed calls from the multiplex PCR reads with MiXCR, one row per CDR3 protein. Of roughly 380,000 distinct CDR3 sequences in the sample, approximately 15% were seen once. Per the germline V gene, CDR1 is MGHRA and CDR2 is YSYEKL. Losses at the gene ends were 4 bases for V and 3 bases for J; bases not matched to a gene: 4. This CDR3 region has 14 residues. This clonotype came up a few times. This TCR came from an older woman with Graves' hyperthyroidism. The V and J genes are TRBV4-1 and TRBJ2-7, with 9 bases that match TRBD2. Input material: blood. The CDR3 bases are TGCGCCAGCAGCCGAGCGGGGGGAAACTACGAGCAGTACTTC. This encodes CASSRAGGNYEQYF.